Below are 9 T cell receptor beta chains sequenced from a single sample in a study of human T cells and chemical hapten exposure. Described time point: pre-sensitization, week 0. Treatment indicated: therapeutic diphenylcyclopropenone sensitization with weekly scalp DPC. TCRdb re-called the RACE reads with MiXCR, one entry per CDR3 protein. Counted here are approximately 370,000 distinct CDR3 sequences, around 5% occurring once; the ten biggest clones make up roughly 8.2%. Sample: whole blood, taken in connection with sensitization to the hapten diphenylcyclopropenone (DPC). These receptors came from a woman younger than 30 with alopecia areata. Some clones in this sample may be carry-over from other donors' samples.

The chain uses TRBV27 and TRBJ2-5; a weak D match, TRBD2 (7 bases). The CDR3 is 15 residues long. Per germline, CDR1 MNHEY and CDR2 SMNVEV (reference sequence). The V end was cut by 3 bases, the J end by 1 base, with 12 bases between. As DNA, the CDR3 is TGTGCCAGCAGTTTTCGGGGGGCCCTCCAAGAGACCCAGTACTTC. As protein: CASSFRGALQETQYF.

This clonotype has ten or more counts. The V and J genes are TRBV11-1 and TRBJ2-7; no reliable D call. V was pared by 5 bases and J by 5 bases, with 13 bases between. Per the germline V gene, CDR1 is SGHAT and CDR2 is FQDESV (reference sequence). CDR3 length: 13 amino acids. The DNA for the CDR3 is TGTGCCAGCAGCCCCGCCCGCTGGGACGAGCAGTACTTC. Protein sequence: CASSPARWDEQYF. The variable domain in full, with the rest retrieved from reference TRBV11-1 and TRBJ2-7, is EAEVAQSPRYKITEKSQAVAFWCDPISGHATLYWYRQILGQGPELLVQFQDESVVDDSQLPKDRFSAERLKGVDSTLKIQPAELGDSAMYLCASSPARWDEQYFGPGTRLTVT.

Ten or more counts support this clonotype. The V call is TRBV15, the J call TRBJ1-5; a weak D match, TRBD1 (6 bases). The germline V and J ends were trimmed by 0 bases and 2 bases, with 14 bases remaining between them. The CDR3 totals 17 residues. Germline V lookup: CDR1 LNHNV, CDR2 YYDKDF (reference sequence). The CDR3 is CATSRDESGAGNQPQHF. In nucleotides, the CDR3 is TGTGCCACCAGCAGAGATGAGTCAGGGGCGGGCAATCAGCCCCAGCATTTT.

On this clonotype: Just one base apart from a much larger clone, this may be a read error. Given the absence of the conserved phenylalanine or tryptophan at the CDR3 end, a read error is likely. The CDR3 region has the DNA TGCAGTGCTCCCCGACAGAGGGACACTGAAGCTTTCTAT. Its translation: CSAPRQRDTEAFY. The V call is TRBV20-1, the J call TRBJ1-1, with D possibly TRBD1 on 5 matching bases. Germline V lookup: CDR1 DFQATT, CDR2 SNEGSKA (reference sequence). V was shortened by 5 bases and J by 3 bases, with 13 bases between the two germline ends. This CDR3 has 13 residues.

This clonotype was recorded a few times. The chain links TRBV3-1 to TRBJ2-2; maybe TRBD2 (5 bases). Trimming took 5 bases from V and 13 from J, leaving 17 bases between them. Germline assignment: CDR1 LGHDT and CDR2 YNNKEL (reference sequence). This CDR3 is 13 amino acids long. CDR3 coding DNA: TGTGCCAGCAGCGAGTCGTTAGGAGGCGCGCTGTTTTTT. This encodes CASSESLGGALFF.

The gene calls are TRBV24-1 and TRBJ2-3; no firm D call. V lost 2 bases to trimming and J lost 6 bases, with 11 bases between them. The CDR3 contains 14 residues. Germline loops: CDR1 KGHDR, CDR2 SFDVKD. This CDR3 is CATSDSRWADTQYF. CDR3 nucleotides: TGTGCCACCAGTGATTCCCGATGGGCCGATACGCAGTATTTT.

In its sample, this clonotype was seen a few times. This sequence joins TRBV29-1 and TRBJ2-7; no clear D. Germline values: CDR1 SQVTM, CDR2 ANQGSEA. V gave up 4 bases and J gave up 0 bases, with 16 bases separating them. CDR3 size: 15 residues. The CDR3 DNA is TGCAGCGTTGTCCCTGACACTCCGAGCTCCTACGAGCAGTACTTC. Protein product: CSVVPDTPSSYEQYF.

This chain uses TRBV4-1 with TRBJ1-2, with 9 bases matching TRBD1. Germline assignment: CDR1 MGHRA and CDR2 YSYEKL. This CDR3 is built from 13 residues. Trimming at V came to 4 bases and at J to 9 bases, leaving 6 bases not matched to a gene. The CDR3 nucleotides read TGCGCCAGCAGCCTCCGGGACAGGGAGAGCTACACCTTC. Translation gives CASSLRDRESYTF.

This clonotype was recorded a few times. The V gene is TRBV20-1, the J gene TRBJ2-4; 7 bases map to TRBD2. CDR3 length: 13 residues. V was pared by 5 bases and J by 3 bases, with 4 bases of the junction left unmatched. The germline V gene encodes CDR1 DFQATT and CDR2 SNEGSKA (reference sequence). CDR3 in amino acids: CSAAGDGKNIQYF. CDR3 DNA: TGCAGTGCTGCGGGGGATGGCAAAAACATTCAGTACTTC.